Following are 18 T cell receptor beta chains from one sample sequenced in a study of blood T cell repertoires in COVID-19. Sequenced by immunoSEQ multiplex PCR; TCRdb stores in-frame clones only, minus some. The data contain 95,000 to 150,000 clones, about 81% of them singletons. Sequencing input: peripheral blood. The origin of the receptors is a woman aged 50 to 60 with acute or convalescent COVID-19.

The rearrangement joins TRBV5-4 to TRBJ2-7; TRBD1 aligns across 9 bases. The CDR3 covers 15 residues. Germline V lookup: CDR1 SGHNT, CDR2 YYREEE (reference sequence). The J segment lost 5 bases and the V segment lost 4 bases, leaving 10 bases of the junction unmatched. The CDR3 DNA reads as TGTGCCAGCAGCCGTACCGGGACAGGGTCCCACGAGCAGTACTTC. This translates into CASSRTGTGSHEQYF.

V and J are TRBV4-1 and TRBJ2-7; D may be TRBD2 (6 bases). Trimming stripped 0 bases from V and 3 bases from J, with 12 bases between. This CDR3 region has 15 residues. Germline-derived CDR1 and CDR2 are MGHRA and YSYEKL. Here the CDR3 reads CASSQDRGRRYEQYF. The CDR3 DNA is TGCGCCAGCAGCCAAGATCGGGGGAGACGCTACGAGCAGTACTTC.

DNA of the CDR3: TGCGCCAGCAGCACCGGGACAGATGGAAACACCATATATTTT. Translating it yields CASSTGTDGNTIYF. This chain links TRBV5-1 with TRBJ1-3; 7 positions agree with TRBD1. The CDR3 is 14 amino acids. V gave up 4 bases and J gave up 3 bases; unmatched junction bases: 4. The germline gives CDR1 SGHRS, CDR2 YFSETQ.

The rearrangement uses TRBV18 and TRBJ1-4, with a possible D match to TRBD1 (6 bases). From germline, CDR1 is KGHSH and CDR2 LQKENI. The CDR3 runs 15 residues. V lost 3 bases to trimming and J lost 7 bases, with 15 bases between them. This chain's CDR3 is CASSPYRDTGEKLFF. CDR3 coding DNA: TGTGCCAGCTCACCCTACAGGGATACTGGTGAAAAACTGTTTTTT.

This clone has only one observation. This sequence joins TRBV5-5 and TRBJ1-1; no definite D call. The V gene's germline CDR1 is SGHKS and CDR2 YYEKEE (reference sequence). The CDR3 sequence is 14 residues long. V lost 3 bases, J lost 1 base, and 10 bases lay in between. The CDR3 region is CASSYRHTNTEAFF. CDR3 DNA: TGTGCCAGCAGCTATCGACACACGAACACTGAAGCTTTCTTT.

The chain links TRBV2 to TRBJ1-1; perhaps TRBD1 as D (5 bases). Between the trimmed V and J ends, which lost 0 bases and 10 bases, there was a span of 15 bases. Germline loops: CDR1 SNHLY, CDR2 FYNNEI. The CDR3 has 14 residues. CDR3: CASSEAGTERGAFF. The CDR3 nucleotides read TGTGCCAGCAGTGAAGCTGGTACAGAAAGGGGAGCTTTCTTT.

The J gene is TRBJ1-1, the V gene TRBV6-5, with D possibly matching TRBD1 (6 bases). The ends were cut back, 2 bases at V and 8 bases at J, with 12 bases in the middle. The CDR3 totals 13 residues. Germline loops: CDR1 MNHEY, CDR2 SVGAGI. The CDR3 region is CASSYTFGQEAFF. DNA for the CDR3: TGTGCCAGCAGTTACACCTTCGGACAGGAAGCTTTCTTT.

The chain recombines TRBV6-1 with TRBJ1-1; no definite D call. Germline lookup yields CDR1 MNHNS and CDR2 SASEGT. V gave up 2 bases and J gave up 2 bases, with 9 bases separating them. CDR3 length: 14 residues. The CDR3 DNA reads TGTGCCAGCAGTGAAAGACACTTAAACACTGAAGCTTTCTTT. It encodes CASSERHLNTEAFF.

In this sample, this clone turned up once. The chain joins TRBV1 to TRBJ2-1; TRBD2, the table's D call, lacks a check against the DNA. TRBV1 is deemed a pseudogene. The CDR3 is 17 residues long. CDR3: CTSSQAPTSGFYNEQFF. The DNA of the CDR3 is TGCACCAGCAGCCAAGCCCCAACTAGCGGATTCTACAATGAGCAGTTCTTC.

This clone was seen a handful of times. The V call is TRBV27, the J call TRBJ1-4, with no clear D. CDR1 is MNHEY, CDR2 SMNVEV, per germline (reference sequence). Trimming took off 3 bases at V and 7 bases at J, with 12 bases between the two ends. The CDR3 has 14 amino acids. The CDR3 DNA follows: TGTGCCAGCAGTTTCCTGGGGAGCGGTGAAAAACTGTTTTTT. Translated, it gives CASSFLGSGEKLFF.

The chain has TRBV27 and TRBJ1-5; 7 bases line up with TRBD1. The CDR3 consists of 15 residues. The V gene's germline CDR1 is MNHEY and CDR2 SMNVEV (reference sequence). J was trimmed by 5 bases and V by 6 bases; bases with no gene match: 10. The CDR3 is CASRLSPGQDQPQHF. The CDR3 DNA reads TGTGCCAGCAGACTTAGCCCCGGACAGGATCAGCCCCAGCATTTT.

The CDR3 protein is CASSPGQENQPQHF. The CDR3 region has the DNA TGTGCCAGCAGCCCCGGACAGGAGAATCAGCCCCAGCATTTT. This chain connects TRBV2 to TRBJ1-5; 7 bases map to TRBD1. The CDR3 length is 14 residues. Germline-derived CDR1 and CDR2 are SNHLY and FYNNEI. V lost 6 bases and J lost 4; bases outside the gene matches: 6.

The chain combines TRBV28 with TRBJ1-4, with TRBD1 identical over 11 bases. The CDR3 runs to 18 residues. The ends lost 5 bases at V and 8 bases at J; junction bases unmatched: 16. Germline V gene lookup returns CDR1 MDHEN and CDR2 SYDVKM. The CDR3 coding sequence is TGTGCCAGCAGTACCAGGACAGGGGGCGTTGTGACTAGAGAAAAACTGTTTTTT. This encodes CASSTRTGGVVTREKLFF.

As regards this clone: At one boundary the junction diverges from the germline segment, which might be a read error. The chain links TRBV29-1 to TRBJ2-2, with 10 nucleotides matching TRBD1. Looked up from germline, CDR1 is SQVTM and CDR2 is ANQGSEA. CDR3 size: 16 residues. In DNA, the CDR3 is TGCAGCGCTGAATCCCGGGACAGGGGTTTCACCGGGGAGCTGTTTTTT. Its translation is CSAESRDRGFTGELFF.

CDR3 nucleotide sequence: TGTGCCAGCAGGGATGTGGGGAGCTCCTATAATTCACCCCTCCACTTT. Its translation: CASRDVGSSYNSPLHF. This chain connects TRBV5-4 to TRBJ1-6, with D uncertain. Germline V gene lookup returns CDR1 SGHNT and CDR2 YYREEE (reference sequence). The germline V and J ends were trimmed by 5 bases and 0 bases, with 12 bases remaining between them. The CDR3 has 16 amino acids.

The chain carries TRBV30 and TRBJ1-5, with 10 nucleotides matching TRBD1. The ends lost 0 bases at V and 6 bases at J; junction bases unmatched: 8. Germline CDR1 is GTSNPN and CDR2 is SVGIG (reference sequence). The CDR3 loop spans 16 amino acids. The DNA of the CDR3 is TGTGCCTGGAGTGTACACGACAGGGGGCGCGGTCAGCCCCAGCATTTT. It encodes CAWSVHDRGRGQPQHF.

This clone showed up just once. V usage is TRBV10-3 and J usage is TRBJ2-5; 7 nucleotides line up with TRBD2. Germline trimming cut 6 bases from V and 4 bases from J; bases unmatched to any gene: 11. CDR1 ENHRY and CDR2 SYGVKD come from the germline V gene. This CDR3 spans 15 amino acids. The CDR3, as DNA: TGTGCCATCAGGGGGGGGAGTAGCAACGTAGAGACCCAGTACTTC. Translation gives CAIRGGSSNVETQYF.

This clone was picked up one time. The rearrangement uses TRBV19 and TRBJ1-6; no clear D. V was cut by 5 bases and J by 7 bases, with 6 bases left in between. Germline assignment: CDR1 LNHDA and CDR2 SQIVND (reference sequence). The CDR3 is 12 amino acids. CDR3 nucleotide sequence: TGTGCCAGTAGTCATGAGAATTCACCCCTCCACTTT. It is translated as CASSHENSPLHF. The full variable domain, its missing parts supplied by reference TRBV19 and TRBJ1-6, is DGGITQSPKYLFRKEGQNVTLSCEQNLNHDAMYWYRQDPGQGLRLIYYSQIVNDFQKGDIAEGYSVSREKKESFPLTVTSAQKNPTAFYLCASSHENSPLHFGNGTRLTVT.